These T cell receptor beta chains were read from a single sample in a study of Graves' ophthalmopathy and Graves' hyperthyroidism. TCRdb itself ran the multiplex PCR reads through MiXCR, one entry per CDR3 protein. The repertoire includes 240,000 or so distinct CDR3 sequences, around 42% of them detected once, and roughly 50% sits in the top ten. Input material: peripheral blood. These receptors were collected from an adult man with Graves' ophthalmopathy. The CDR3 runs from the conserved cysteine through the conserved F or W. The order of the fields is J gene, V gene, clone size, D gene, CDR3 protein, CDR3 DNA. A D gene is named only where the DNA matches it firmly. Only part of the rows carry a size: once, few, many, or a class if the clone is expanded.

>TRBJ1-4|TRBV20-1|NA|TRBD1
CSARDNGQESEKLFF
TGCAGTGCTAGAGATAACGGACAGGAAAGTGAAAAACTGTTTTTT
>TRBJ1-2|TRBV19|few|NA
CASSTRVGAYGYTF
TGTGCCAGTAGTACCAGGGTAGGGGCCTATGGCTACACCTTC
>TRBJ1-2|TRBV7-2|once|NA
CASSLKYDTGYGYTF
TGTGCCAGCAGCTTGAAATACGACACGGGTTATGGCTACACCTTC
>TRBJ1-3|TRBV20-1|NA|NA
CSAIGGGNTIYF
TGCAGTGCAATCGGTGGCGGAAACACCATATATTTT
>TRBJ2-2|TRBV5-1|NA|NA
CANRGPESGRGPGELFF
TGCGCCAACAGGGGGCCTGAAAGCGGGAGAGGCCCCGGGGAGCTGTTTTTT
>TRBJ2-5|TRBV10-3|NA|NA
CAISEPKETQYF
TGTGCCATCAGTGAGCCAAAAGAGACCCAGTACTTC
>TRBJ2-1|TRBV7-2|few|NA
CASSLRSGSWDEQFF
TGTGCCAGCAGCTTAAGGAGTGGGAGTTGGGATGAGCAGTTCTTC
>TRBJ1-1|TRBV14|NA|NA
CAGSPGFTEAFF
TGTGCCGGCAGCCCGGGGTTTACTGAAGCTTTCTTT
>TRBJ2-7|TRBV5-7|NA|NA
CASSFGPGDEQYF
TGTGCCAGCAGCTTTGGGCCAGGGGACGAGCAGTACTTC
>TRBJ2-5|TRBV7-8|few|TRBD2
CASSSRLARETQYF
TGTGCCAGCAGCTCAAGACTAGCTCGAGAGACCCAGTACTTC
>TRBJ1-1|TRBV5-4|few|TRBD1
CASSSLGGSMNTEAFF
TGTGCCAGCAGCTCGCTAGGGGGCTCGATGAACACTGAAGCTTTCTTT
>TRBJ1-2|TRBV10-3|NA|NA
CASSHRGEGEHGYTF
TGTGCCAGCAGCCATAGGGGGGAGGGGGAACATGGCTACACCTTC
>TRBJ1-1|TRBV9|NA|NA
CASSATWGNTEAFF
TGTGCCAGCAGCGCCACCTGGGGGAACACTGAAGCTTTCTTT
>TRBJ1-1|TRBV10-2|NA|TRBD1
CANRQGRYTEAFF
TGCGCCAACCGACAGGGCCGGTACACTGAAGCTTTCTTT
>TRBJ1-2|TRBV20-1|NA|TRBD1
CSADLQGSYGYTF
TGCAGTGCCGACCTACAGGGGAGCTATGGCTACACCTTC
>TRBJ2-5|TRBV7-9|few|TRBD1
CASSPQPGQGVETQYF
TGTGCCAGCAGCCCCCAACCCGGACAGGGGGTTGAGACCCAGTACTTC
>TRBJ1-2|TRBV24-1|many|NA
CATSDLSGKGYTF
TGTGCCACCAGTGATTTGTCAGGGAAAGGCTACACCTTC
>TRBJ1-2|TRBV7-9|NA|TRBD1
CASSSGTVHYGYTF
TGTGCCAGCAGCTCCGGGACAGTGCACTATGGCTACACCTTC
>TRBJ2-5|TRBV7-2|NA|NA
CASSAMEGTHEWHQYF
TGTGCCAGCAGCGCTATGGAGGGCACACATGAATGGCACCAGTACTTC
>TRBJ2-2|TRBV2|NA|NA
CASSDMGVTGELFF
TGTGCCAGCAGTGACATGGGGGTCACCGGGGAGCTGTTTTTT